This entry features one T cell receptor (beta chain) sequence. As originally analysed: The assay estimated nucleated cells by amplifying reference gene primers. Sequencing used immunoSEQ multiplex PCR; TCRdb keeps in-frame clones, though not all of them. The D gene and trimming were derived from the DNA, and the V and J assignments and clone size from that table. The sample shows about 49,000 clones, 75% to 90% of them seen only once. Trimming stripped 3 bases from V and 2 bases from J, with 14 bases between. This CDR3 comprises 15 residues. The germline V gene has CDR1 SGHDN and CDR2 FVKESK. The sample is drawn from a study of blood T cell repertoires in COVID-19. Study summary: Samples representing acute and convalescent COVID-19 were sourced from the United States, Italy and Spain. Sample material is recorded as cDNA or gDNA derived from T cells, B-cell-depleted T cells, or PBMCs.

The rearrangement joins TRBV14 to TRBJ2-7, with D tentatively TRBD2 (6 bases). The sequencing sample was made of peripheral blood. The TCR was taken from a woman of 80 years or more with COVID-19, enrolled during active disease. The CDR3 DNA follows: TGTGCCAGCAGCCAGCGAGCGGGCCTAACCTACGAGCAGTACTTC. Protein sequence: CASSQRAGLTYEQYF.